This T cell receptor (beta chain) was documented in a study of blood T cell repertoires in COVID-19. The overall study: Sample material is recorded as cDNA or gDNA derived from T cells, B-cell-depleted T cells, or PBMCs.

The method was immunoSEQ multiplex PCR; TCRdb's version includes in-frame clones alone and lacks a portion of them. This table holds under 300,000 clones, around four fifths found once. Only a few counts were recorded for this clone. The V end was cut by 2 bases, the J end by 9 bases, with 14 bases between. Germline loops: CDR1 MDHEN, CDR2 SYDVKM. This CDR3 spans 15 amino acids. This sequence originates from a man in his thirties or forties who had recovered from COVID-19. The sequencing sample was made of peripheral blood. The chain employs TRBV28 and TRBJ1-6, with D perhaps matching TRBD1 (6 bases). This CDR3 reads CASSLDQGLFSPLHF. The CDR3 DNA follows: TGTGCCAGCAGTTTAGATCAGGGGCTATTTTCACCCCTCCACTTT.